This entry lists 21 T cell receptor beta chains sequenced from one sample in a study of T cells in tumors after PD-1 blockade. Only in-frame clones appear in the TCRdb table, and some are missing; sequencing was by immunoSEQ multiplex PCR. The sample yields over 1,500 clones, 55% to 75% seen once. The material was tumor tissue, obtained before anti-PD-1 treatment. The source is a human donor with basal cell carcinoma.

Worth noting for this clone: The junction and the germline gene differ at one end; a read error may be behind it. The chain has TRBV7-7 and TRBJ2-5; D perhaps matches TRBD1 (5 bases). Germline assignment: CDR1 SSHAT and CDR2 FNYEAQ (reference sequence). The CDR3 runs to 14 residues. The CDR3 loop reads CASRTSDSRETQYF. The CDR3 DNA sequence: TGTGCTAGCAGGACATCAGACAGCAGAGAGACCCAGTACTTC.

This sequence joins TRBV4-2 and TRBJ2-1, with 11 positions matching TRBD2. The length of the CDR3 is 17 residues. Germline V gives CDR1 LGHNA, CDR2 YNFKEQ. The junction had 6 bases not matched to a gene; V was cut back by 1 base and J by 4 bases. The CDR3, as DNA: TGTGCCAGCAGCCAAGGAGGTAGCGGGGGGGCGTACAATGAGCAGTTCTTC. This gives the protein CASSQGGSGGAYNEQFF.

This clone turned up a few times. The V and J genes are TRBV19 and TRBJ1-2, with a weak D call TRBD1 (5 bases). This CDR3 region has 13 residues. The V end was cut by 7 bases, the J end by 8 bases, with 17 bases between. CDR1 and CDR2 (germline): LNHDA, SQIVND (reference sequence). The DNA for the CDR3 is TGTGCCAGTACCGGTACGACAGCGTTGGGCTACACCTTC. This encodes CASTGTTALGYTF. The whole variable domain, remainder taken from reference TRBV19 and TRBJ1-2, is DGGITQSPKYLFRKEGQNVTLSCEQNLNHDAMYWYRQDPGQGLRLIYYSQIVNDFQKGDIAEGYSVSREKKESFPLTVTSAQKNPTAFYLCASTGTTALGYTFGSGTRLTVV.

This chain links TRBV5-1 with TRBJ1-5, with TRBD1 identical over 9 bases. The CDR3 totals 15 residues. J lost 6 bases, V lost 3 bases, and 7 bases had no gene match. CDR1 and CDR2 (germline): SGHRS, YFSETQ. For the CDR3, the DNA is TGCGCCAGCAGCTGGACAGGGGATAATAGTCAGCCCCAGCATTTT. Its translation is CASSWTGDNSQPQHF.

The gene calls are TRBV5-1 and TRBJ1-2; the D gene is possibly TRBD1 (5 bases). CDR1 and CDR2 (germline): SGHRS, YFSETQ. V dropped 3 bases and J dropped 8 bases, with 17 bases sitting between them. The CDR3 sequence is 14 residues long. CDR3 bases: TGCGCCAGCAGCTGGGGACGAGATCTTCCCGGCTACACCTTC. It yields the protein CASSWGRDLPGYTF.

The chain recombines TRBV5-1 with TRBJ2-7; maybe TRBD2 (5 bases). V gave up 4 bases and J gave up 5 bases, with 16 bases separating them. This CDR3 is 14 amino acids long. CDR1 and CDR2 from the germline V gene are SGHRS and YFSETQ. The CDR3 reads CASSPGLTRDEQYF. CDR3 bases: TGCGCCAGCAGCCCCGGCCTCACGAGGGACGAGCAGTACTTC.

This chain uses TRBV27 with TRBJ1-1; D might be TRBD1 (5 bases). The CDR3 has 17 amino acids. CDR1 is MNHEY and CDR2 is SMNVEV in the germline V gene (reference sequence). V lost 2 bases and J 1 base, leaving 17 bases between the germline ends. The CDR3 loop reads CASSLRGGRQPNTEAFF. The CDR3 DNA reads as TGTGCCAGCAGTTTACGTGGAGGGAGACAGCCGAACACTGAAGCTTTCTTT.

The chain links TRBV5-4 to TRBJ2-5; 8 bases match TRBD2. CDR1 and CDR2 from the germline V gene are SGHNT and YYREEE (reference sequence). The CDR3 has 16 residues. The ends lost 4 bases at V and 1 base at J; junction bases unmatched: 9. CDR3 in amino acids: CASSRSTGGGQETQYF. As DNA, the CDR3 is TGTGCCAGCAGCCGCTCCACGGGGGGGGGCCAAGAGACCCAGTACTTC.

The rearrangement links TRBV3-1 (or the pseudogene TRBV3-2) to TRBJ1-5, with D possibly matching TRBD1 (5 bases). V was clipped by 4 bases and J by 3 bases, with 7 bases between them. The CDR3 extends over 13 amino acids. Germline CDR1 is LGHDT and CDR2 is YNNKEL (reference sequence). CDR3 sequence: CASSPTVNQPQHF. For the CDR3, the DNA is TGTGCCAGCAGCCCGACAGTCAATCAGCCCCAGCATTTT.

The rearrangement joins TRBV7-8 to TRBJ1-6; D remains unclear. The V end lost 3 bases, the J end lost 8 bases, and 2 bases lay between the germline ends. The CDR3 contains 11 residues. CDR1 and CDR2 from the germline V gene are SGHVS and FQNEAQ. The CDR3 sequence: CASSFDSPLHF. CDR3 DNA sequence: TGTGCCAGCAGCTTTGATTCACCCCTCCACTTT.

This rearrangement joins TRBV2 to TRBJ1-5; D gene ambiguous. Deletions cut 10 bases from V and 4 bases from J, with 17 bases between. The CDR3 consists of 14 residues. CDR1 SNHLY and CDR2 FYNNEI come from the germline V gene. The CDR3 is CATGSWGENQPQHF. CDR3 coding DNA: TGTGCCACCGGTAGCTGGGGTGAAAATCAGCCCCAGCATTTT.

The chain couples TRBV7-9 to TRBJ2-1, with 7 bases that match TRBD1. Germline CDR1 is SEHNR and CDR2 is FQNEAQ (reference sequence). V gave up 1 base and J gave up 14 bases; unmatched junction bases: 11. This CDR3 is built from 14 residues. CDR3 in amino acids: CASSLGVPDRRKFF. Written as DNA, the CDR3 is TGTGCCAGCAGCTTAGGCGTCCCGGACAGGAGAAAGTTCTTC.

The chain uses TRBV28 and TRBJ2-5; D unclear. CDR3 length equals 11 residues. Trimming shortened V by 4 bases and J by 0 bases, and 0 bases separated the two germline ends. Germline V gene sequence: CDR1 MDHEN, CDR2 SYDVKM. DNA of the CDR3: TGTGCCAGCAGTTACCAAGAGACCCAGTACTTC. Translation gives CASSYQETQYF.

This chain joins TRBV7-3 and TRBJ2-1; D remains unclear. The CDR3 consists of 12 residues. V dropped 2 bases and J dropped 6 bases, with 5 bases sitting between them. In germline, CDR1 is SGHTA, CDR2 FQGTGA. This CDR3 is CASSLVGNEQFF. CDR3 nucleotides: TGTGCCAGCAGCTTAGTTGGCAATGAGCAGTTCTTC.

The chain recombines TRBV5-6 with TRBJ2-1; D is ambiguous. Trimming left V 1 base short and J 0 bases short, with 8 bases between. Germline CDR1 reads SGHDT; CDR2 reads YYEEEE. CDR3 length: 15 amino acids. The CDR3 sequence is CASSLSVSSYNEQFF. Here the CDR3 DNA reads TGTGCCAGCAGCTTGAGTGTCAGCTCCTACAATGAGCAGTTCTTC.

This clone was counted once. This sequence joins TRBV7-2 and TRBJ1-4; TRBD1 aligns across 9 bases. The CDR3 runs to 15 residues. The V segment lost 4 bases and the J segment 9 bases; nucleotides outside the gene matches: 9. Germline CDR1 SGHTA, CDR2 FQGNSA. The CDR3 is CASSSPGTGFQKLFF. In DNA, the CDR3 is TGTGCCAGCAGCTCCCCCGGGACAGGGTTTCAAAAACTGTTTTTT.

The chain joins TRBV13 to TRBJ2-3; TRBD1 agrees at 9 bases. The CDR3 loop spans 13 amino acids. Germline CDR1 and CDR2: PRHDT and FYEKMQ (reference sequence). With V trimmed by 4 bases and J by 6 bases, 2 bases remained unmatched. The CDR3 bases are TGTGCCAGCAGCTCACAGGGGGCCGATACGCAGTATTTT. It specifies CASSSQGADTQYF.

The chain couples TRBV7-9 to TRBJ2-6, with D unclear. The CDR3 is 16 residues long. The V end was cut by 3 bases, the J end by 0 bases, with 9 bases between. Per germline, CDR1 SEHNR and CDR2 FQNEAQ (reference sequence). The CDR3 protein is CASSLGRGSGANVLTF. CDR3 nucleotide sequence: TGTGCCAGCAGCTTGGGAAGAGGCTCTGGGGCCAACGTCCTGACTTTC.

In its sample, this clone was seen a few times. The chain employs TRBV24-1 and TRBJ2-1; 11 bases align to TRBD2. After removal of 4 bases from V and 9 bases from J, the junction contained 7 bases not matched to a gene. Germline V CDR1 and CDR2: KGHDR, SFDVKD. The CDR3 spans 15 residues. CDR3 loop: CATSEGLAGRGEQFF. The CDR3 coding sequence is TGTGCCACCAGTGAAGGACTAGCGGGTCGTGGTGAGCAGTTCTTC.

The CDR3 DNA follows: TGTGCCAGCAGCCGTGTCGGTAGCTCCTACGAGCAGTACTTC. Translating gives CASSRVGSSYEQYF. The V call is TRBV3-1 (or the pseudogene TRBV3-2), the J call TRBJ2-7, with D hard to call. The CDR3 covers 14 residues. The ends were cut back, 4 bases at V and 0 bases at J, with 10 bases in the middle. Germline lookup yields CDR1 LGHDT and CDR2 YNNKEL (reference sequence).

The V call is TRBV6-5, the J call TRBJ2-2, with a weak D call TRBD2 (6 bases). V was clipped by 2 bases and J by 6 bases, with 13 bases between them. CDR1 and CDR2 (germline): MNHEY, SVGAGI. This CDR3 is built from 15 residues. The CDR3 loop reads CASSYLEGAAGELFF. The CDR3 DNA reads TGTGCCAGCAGTTACCTGGAGGGAGCAGCCGGGGAGCTGTTTTTT.